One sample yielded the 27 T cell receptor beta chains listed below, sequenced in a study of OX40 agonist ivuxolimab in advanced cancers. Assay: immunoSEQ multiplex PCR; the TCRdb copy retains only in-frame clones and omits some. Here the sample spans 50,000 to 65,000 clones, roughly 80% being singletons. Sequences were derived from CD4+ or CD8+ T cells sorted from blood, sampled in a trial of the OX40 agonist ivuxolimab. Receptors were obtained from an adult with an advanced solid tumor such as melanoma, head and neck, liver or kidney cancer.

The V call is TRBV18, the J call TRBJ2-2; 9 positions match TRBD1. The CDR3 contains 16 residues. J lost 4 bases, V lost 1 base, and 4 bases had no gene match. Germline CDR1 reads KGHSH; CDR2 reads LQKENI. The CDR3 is CASSPQGQGPTGELFF. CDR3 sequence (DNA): TGTGCCAGCTCACCACAGGGACAGGGCCCCACCGGGGAGCTGTTTTTT.

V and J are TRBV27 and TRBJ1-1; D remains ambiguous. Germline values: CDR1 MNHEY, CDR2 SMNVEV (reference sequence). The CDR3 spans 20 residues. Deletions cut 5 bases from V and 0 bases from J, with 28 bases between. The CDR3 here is CASSPRFSIPYSHMNTEAFF. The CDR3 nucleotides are TGTGCCAGCAGTCCCCGCTTTTCGATCCCCTACTCTCACATGAACACTGAAGCTTTCTTT.

The CDR3 coding sequence is TGTGCCAGCAGTGAACGCAGGGGGGGGCAAGAGACCCAGTACTTC. Translating it yields CASSERRGGQETQYF. The rearrangement uses TRBV2 and TRBJ2-5; D may be TRBD1 or TRBD2 (7 bases each). This CDR3 has 15 amino acids. V was trimmed by 2 bases and J by 2 bases, leaving 12 bases between them. CDR1 is SNHLY and CDR2 is FYNNEI in the germline V gene.

The CDR3 sequence is CASSFSPGGLETQYF. Here the CDR3 DNA reads TGCGCCAGCAGCTTCTCCCCGGGCGGTTTAGAGACCCAGTACTTC. The genes are TRBV5-1 and TRBJ2-5, with D unclear. This CDR3 comprises 15 residues. Germline V gives CDR1 SGHRS, CDR2 YFSETQ. With 2 bases removed from V and 4 bases from J, the gap between germline ends came to 15 bases.

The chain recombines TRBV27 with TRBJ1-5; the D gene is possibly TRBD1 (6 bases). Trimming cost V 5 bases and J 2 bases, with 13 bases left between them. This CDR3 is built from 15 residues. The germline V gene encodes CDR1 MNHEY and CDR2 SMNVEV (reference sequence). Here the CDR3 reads CASSVRGFGNQPQHF. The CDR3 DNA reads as TGTGCCAGCAGTGTGAGGGGGTTTGGCAATCAGCCCCAGCATTTT.

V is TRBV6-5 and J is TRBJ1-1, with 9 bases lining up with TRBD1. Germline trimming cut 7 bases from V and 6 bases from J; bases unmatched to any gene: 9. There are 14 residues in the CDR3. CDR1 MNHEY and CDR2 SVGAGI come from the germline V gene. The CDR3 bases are TGTGCCAGCATCAGAACAGGGGGCGTAGCTGAAGCTTTCTTT. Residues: CASIRTGGVAEAFF.

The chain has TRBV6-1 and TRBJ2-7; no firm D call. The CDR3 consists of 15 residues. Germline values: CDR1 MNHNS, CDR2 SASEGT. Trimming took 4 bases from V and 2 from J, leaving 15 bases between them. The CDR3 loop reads CASSALRLTTYEQYF. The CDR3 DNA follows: TGTGCCAGCAGTGCCCTTAGGCTTACAACCTACGAGCAGTACTTC.

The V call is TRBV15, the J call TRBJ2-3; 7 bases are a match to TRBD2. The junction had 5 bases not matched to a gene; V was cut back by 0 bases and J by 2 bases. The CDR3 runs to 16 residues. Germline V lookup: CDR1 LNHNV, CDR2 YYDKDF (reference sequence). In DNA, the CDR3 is TGTGCCACCAGCAGAGATATGGGGGGGGACACAGATACGCAGTATTTT. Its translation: CATSRDMGGDTDTQYF.

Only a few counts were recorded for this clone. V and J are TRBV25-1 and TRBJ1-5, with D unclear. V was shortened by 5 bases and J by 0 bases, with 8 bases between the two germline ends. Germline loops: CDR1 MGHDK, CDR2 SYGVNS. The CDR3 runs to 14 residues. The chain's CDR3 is CASSPEYSNQPQHF. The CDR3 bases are TGTGCCAGCAGTCCCGAATATAGCAATCAGCCCCAGCATTTT.

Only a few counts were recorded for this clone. CDR3 sequence (DNA): TGCGCCAGCACATTCTCCGGGACAGGGGCGGGTGACACTGAAGCTTTCTTT. Translation: CASTFSGTGAGDTEAFF. V is TRBV5-1 and J is TRBJ1-1, with 10 bases that match TRBD1. The CDR3 contains 17 residues. Germline V CDR1 and CDR2: SGHRS, YFSETQ. Trimming took 6 bases from V and 3 from J; bases not matched to a gene: 14.

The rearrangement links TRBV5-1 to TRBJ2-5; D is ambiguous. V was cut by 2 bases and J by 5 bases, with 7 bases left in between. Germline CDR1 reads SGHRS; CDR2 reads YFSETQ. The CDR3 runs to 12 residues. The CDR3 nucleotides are TGCGCCAGCAGCTTCCCAGATGAGACCCAGTACTTC. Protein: CASSFPDETQYF.

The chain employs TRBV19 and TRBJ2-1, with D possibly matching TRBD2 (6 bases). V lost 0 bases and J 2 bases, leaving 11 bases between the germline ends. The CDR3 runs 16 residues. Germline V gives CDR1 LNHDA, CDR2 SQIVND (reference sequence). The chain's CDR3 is CASSIDGGSPYNEQFF. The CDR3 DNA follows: TGTGCCAGTAGTATAGACGGGGGAAGTCCCTACAATGAGCAGTTCTTC.

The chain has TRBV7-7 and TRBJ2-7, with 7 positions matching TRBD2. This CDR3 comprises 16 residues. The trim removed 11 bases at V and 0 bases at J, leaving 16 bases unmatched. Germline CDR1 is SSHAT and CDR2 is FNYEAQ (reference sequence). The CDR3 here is CAVVGGTQKSSYEQYF. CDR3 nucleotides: TGTGCCGTAGTGGGGGGGACTCAAAAAAGCTCCTACGAGCAGTACTTC.

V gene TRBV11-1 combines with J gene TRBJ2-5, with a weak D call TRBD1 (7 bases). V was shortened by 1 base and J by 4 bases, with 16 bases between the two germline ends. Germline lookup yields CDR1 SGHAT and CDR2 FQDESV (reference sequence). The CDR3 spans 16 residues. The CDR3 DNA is TGTGCCAGCAGCTTAGGGAGGGACAGCTTAAGAGAGACCCAGTACTTC. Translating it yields CASSLGRDSLRETQYF. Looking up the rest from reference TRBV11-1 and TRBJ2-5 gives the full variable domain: EAEVAQSPRYKITEKSQAVAFWCDPISGHATLYWYRQILGQGPELLVQFQDESVVDDSQLPKDRFSAERLKGVDSTLKIQPAELGDSAMYLCASSLGRDSLRETQYFGPGTRLLVL.

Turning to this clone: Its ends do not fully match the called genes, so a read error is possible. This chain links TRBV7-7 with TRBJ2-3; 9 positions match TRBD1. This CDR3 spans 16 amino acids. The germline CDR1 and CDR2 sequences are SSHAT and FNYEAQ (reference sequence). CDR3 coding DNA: TGTGCTAGCAGCCCACTTACTGGACAGGGGATAGATACGCAGTATTTT. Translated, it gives CASSPLTGQGIDTQYF. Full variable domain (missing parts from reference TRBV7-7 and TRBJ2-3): GAGVSQSPRYKVTKRGQDVTLRCDPISSHATLYWYQQALGQGPEFLTYFNYEAQPDKSGLPSDRFSAERPEGSISTLTIQRTEQRDSAMYRCASSPLTGQGIDTQYFGPGTRLTVL.

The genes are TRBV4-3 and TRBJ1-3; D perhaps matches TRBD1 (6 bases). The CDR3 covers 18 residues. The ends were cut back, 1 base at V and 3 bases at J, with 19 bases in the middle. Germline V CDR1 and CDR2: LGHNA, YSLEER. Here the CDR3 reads CASSQVFGGQPYGNTIYF. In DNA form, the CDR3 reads TGCGCCAGCAGCCAAGTCTTCGGGGGGCAACCTTATGGAAACACCATATATTTT.

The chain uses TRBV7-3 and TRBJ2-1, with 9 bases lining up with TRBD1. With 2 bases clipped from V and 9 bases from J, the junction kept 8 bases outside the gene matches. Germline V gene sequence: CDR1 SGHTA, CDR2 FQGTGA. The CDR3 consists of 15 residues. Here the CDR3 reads CASSLEGQGGSEQFF. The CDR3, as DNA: TGTGCCAGCAGCTTAGAGGGACAGGGTGGTAGTGAGCAGTTCTTC.

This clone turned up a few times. The CDR3 bases are TGTGCCAGGAGGGACAGCCTGGATCACGAGCAGTACTTC. This gives the protein CARRDSLDHEQYF. The rearrangement links TRBV10-3 to TRBJ2-7, with D perhaps TRBD1 (7 bases). Germline CDR1 reads ENHRY; CDR2 reads SYGVKD. There are 13 residues in the CDR3. V was cut by 10 bases and J by 5 bases, with 18 bases left in between.

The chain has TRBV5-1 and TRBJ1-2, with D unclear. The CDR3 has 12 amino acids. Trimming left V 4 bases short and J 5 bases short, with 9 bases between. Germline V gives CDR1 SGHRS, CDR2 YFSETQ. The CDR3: CASSLTDYGYTF. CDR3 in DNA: TGCGCCAGCAGCCTGACGGATTATGGCTACACCTTC.

CDR3 residues: CASSITGPAEQYF. The CDR3 DNA follows: TGCGCCAGCAGTATTACGGGACCCGCCGAGCAGTACTTC. The chain uses TRBV10-2 and TRBJ2-7, with D perhaps being TRBD1 or TRBD2 (5 bases each). The germline V and J ends were trimmed by 5 bases and 6 bases, with 14 bases remaining between them. Per the germline V gene, CDR1 is WSHSY and CDR2 is SAAADI. The CDR3 is made up of 13 amino acids.

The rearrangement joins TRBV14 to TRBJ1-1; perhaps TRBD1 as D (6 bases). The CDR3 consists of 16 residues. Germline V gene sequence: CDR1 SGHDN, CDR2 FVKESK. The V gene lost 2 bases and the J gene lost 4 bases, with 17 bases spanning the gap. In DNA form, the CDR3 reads TGTGCCAGCAGCCAACCTTTGGGGGGGCTAGTCACTGAAGCTTTCTTT. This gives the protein CASSQPLGGLVTEAFF.

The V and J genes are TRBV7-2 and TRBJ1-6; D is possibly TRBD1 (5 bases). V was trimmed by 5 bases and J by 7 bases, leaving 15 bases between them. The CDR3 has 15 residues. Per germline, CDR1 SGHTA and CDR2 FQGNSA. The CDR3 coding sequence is TGTGCCAGCAGCACAGTCAGAGACAGAAATTCACCCCTCCACTTT. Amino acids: CASSTVRDRNSPLHF.

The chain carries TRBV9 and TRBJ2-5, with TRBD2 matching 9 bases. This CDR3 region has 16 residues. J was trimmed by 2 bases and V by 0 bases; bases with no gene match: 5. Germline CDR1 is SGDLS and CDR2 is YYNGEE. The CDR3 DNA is TGTGCCAGCAGCGTAGCCAGCGGGAGGAGTCAAGAGACCCAGTACTTC. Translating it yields CASSVASGRSQETQYF.

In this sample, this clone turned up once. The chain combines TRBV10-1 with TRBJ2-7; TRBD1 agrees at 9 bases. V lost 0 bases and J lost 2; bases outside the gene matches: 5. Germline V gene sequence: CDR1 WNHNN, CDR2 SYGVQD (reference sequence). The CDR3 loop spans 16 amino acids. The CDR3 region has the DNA TGCGCCAGCAGTGAGTCGGGACAGGGAAACCCCTACGAGCAGTACTTC. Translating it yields CASSESGQGNPYEQYF.

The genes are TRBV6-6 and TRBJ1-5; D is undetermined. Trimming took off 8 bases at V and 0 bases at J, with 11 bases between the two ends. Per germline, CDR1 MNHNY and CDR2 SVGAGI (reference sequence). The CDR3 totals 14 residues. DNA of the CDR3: TGTGCCAGCGGGCGTGGGTATAGCAATCAGCCCCAGCATTTT. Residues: CASGRGYSNQPQHF.

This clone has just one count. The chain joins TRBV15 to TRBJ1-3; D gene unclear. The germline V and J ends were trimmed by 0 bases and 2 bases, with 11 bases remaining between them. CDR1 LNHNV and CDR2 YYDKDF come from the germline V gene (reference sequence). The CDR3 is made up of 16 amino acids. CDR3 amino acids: CATSRDQVGAGNTIYF. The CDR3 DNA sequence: TGTGCCACCAGCAGAGATCAGGTGGGAGCTGGAAACACCATATATTTT.

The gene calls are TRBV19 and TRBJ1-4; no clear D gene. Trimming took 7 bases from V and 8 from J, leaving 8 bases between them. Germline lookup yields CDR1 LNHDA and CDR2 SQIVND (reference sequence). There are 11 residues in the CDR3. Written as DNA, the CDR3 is TGTGCCAGTAAGTCTAGGGAAAAACTGTTTTTT. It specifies CASKSREKLFF.